Shown below are 9 T cell receptor beta chains from a single sample sequenced in a study of T cells in women clearing cervical HPV infection. Repertoires were generated with immunoSEQ multiplex PCR, while TCRdb's copy carries only in-frame clones and drops some. The sample includes just over 20,000 clones. The specimen sequenced was blood buffy coat. The receptors come from a woman aged 18 to 75 with a cervical HPV16 infection that either progressed to CIN3+ or cleared (not recorded which).

CDR3 protein: CASSPGLAGEGTDTQYF. The part of the CDR3 DNA that was read is TGCGCCAGCAGCCCGGGACTAGCGGGCGAAGGCACAGATACG. V gene TRBV5-1 combines with J gene TRBJ2-3, with 12 bases matching TRBD2. The read terminates 3 residues ahead of where the CDR3 ends, so the germline J gene completes it. CDR3 length: 17 residues. The V and J ends lost 4 bases and 1 base, in that order; junction bases with no gene match: 7. The V gene's germline CDR1 is SGHRS and CDR2 YFSETQ.

Remarks on this clone: With the read ending 3 residues before the CDR3 end, the germline J gene is used to fill in that end. The chain joins TRBV6-2 or TRBV6-3 to TRBJ2-1; 8 nucleotides agree with TRBD2. The CDR3 is 14 amino acids. Germline CDR1 is MNHEY and CDR2 is SVGEGT. The V and J ends lost 9 bases and 1 base, in that order; junction bases with no gene match: 5. CDR3 DNA (partial): TGTGCCAGTTCGGGGGGGACATCCTACAATGAG. It yields the protein CASSGGTSYNE. The entire CDR3 reads CASSGGTSYNEQFF.

To note about this clone: The CDR3 end is not reached by the read, which stops 3 residues before it; the germline J gene fills it in. The genes are TRBV19 and TRBJ2-5; D is possibly TRBD2 (5 bases). CDR3 length: 15 amino acids. Deletions cut 6 bases from V and 4 bases from J, with 18 bases between. The germline gives CDR1 LNHDA, CDR2 SQIVND (reference sequence). The CDR3: CASSESTGERETQYF. Incomplete CDR3 DNA: TGTGCCAGTAGCGAAAGTACCGGGGAGAGAGAGACC.

Note on this clone: The read finishes 3 residues shy of the CDR3 end, and the germline J gene is used to complete it. The chain couples TRBV5-1 to TRBJ2-7; 8 bases align to TRBD2. Germline V lookup: CDR1 SGHRS, CDR2 YFSETQ. The CDR3 runs 14 residues. Trimming removed 0 bases from V and 5 bases from J; junction bases left unmatched: 4. CDR3 DNA, as far as it was read: TGCGCCAGCAGCTTGGCCGCGGGGGGCCACGAG. Translation: CASSLAAGGHE. The full-length CDR3 reads as CASSLAAGGHEQYF.

Note on this clone: The read ends 3 residues shy of where the CDR3 ends; the end is completed using the germline J gene. The V and J genes are TRBV6-1 and TRBJ1-4; a possible D gene is TRBD1 (6 bases). Germline CDR1 and CDR2: MNHNS and SASEGT. The CDR3 totals 16 residues. CDR3 protein: CASSDNRVSYNSPLFF. The covered CDR3 bases are TGTGCCAGCAGTGATAACAGGGTTTCCTATAATTCACCA.

The CDR3 sequence: CSARDMDRVVVNEQFF. CDR3 DNA, as far as it was read: TGCAGTGCTAGAGATATGGACAGGGTGGTTGTCAATGAG. The gene calls are TRBV20-1 and TRBJ2-1, with TRBD1 matching over 8 bases. The CDR3 extends 3 residues past the end of the read, so its final part is completed from the germline J gene. The CDR3 consists of 16 residues. Germline loops: CDR1 DFQATT, CDR2 SNEGSKA (reference sequence). The J segment lost 6 bases and the V segment lost 0 bases, leaving 10 bases of the junction unmatched.

Worth noting for this clone: The CDR3 is cut off 3 residues early in the read; its end comes from the germline J gene. The gene calls are TRBV7-2 and TRBJ2-1, with 7 bases fitting TRBD1. The CDR3 consists of 15 residues. V gave up 4 bases and J gave up 0 bases; unmatched junction bases: 3. Germline V gene sequence: CDR1 SGHTA, CDR2 FQGNSA. The sequenced CDR3 bases are TGTGCCAGCAGCTCGACAGGGACCTCCTACAATGAG. Protein product: CASSSTGTSYNE. In full, the CDR3 reads CASSSTGTSYNEQFF.

As concerns this clone: The read gets to within 3 residues of the CDR3 end, and the germline J gene fills in the rest. This sequence joins TRBV27 and TRBJ2-7, with 8 nucleotides matching TRBD1. CDR1 MNHEY and CDR2 SMNVEV come from the germline V gene (reference sequence). The trim removed 2 bases at V and 4 bases at J, leaving 4 bases unmatched. The CDR3 has 14 amino acids. The CDR3: CASSLGQGAYEQYF. The part of the CDR3 DNA that was read is TGTGCCAGCAGTTTAGGTCAGGGGGCTTACGAG.

The CDR3 is CASTDRGSSYGYTF. CDR3 DNA (partial): TGTGCCAGTACAGACAGGGGGAGTAGCTATGGC. This chain links TRBV19 with TRBJ1-2; TRBD1 aligns across 9 bases. The CDR3 end is not reached by the read, which stops 3 residues before it; the germline J gene fills it in. V shed 7 bases, J shed 4 bases, and the junction held 7 bases outside the gene matches. CDR3 length equals 14 residues. From germline, CDR1 is LNHDA and CDR2 SQIVND (reference sequence).